This T cell receptor (beta chain) was recovered during a study of human thymus T cells. From resections taken during corrective heart surgery, the thymus tissue was obtained. All donors were healthy Finnish infants who were undergoing corrective surgery to treat congenital heart defects. Study-wide points: Thymic TCR repertoires of unrelated people reportedly overlapped highly. Thymic as well as blood repertoires seemed to favor certain V and J genes unevenly.

CDR1 and CDR2 from the germline V gene are SGHNT and YENEEA. The V gene end was trimmed by 5 bases and the J gene end by 4 bases; junction bases not matched to a gene: 6. This CDR3 region has 14 residues. Data came from immunoSEQ multiplex PCR; TCRdb stores just in-frame clones and leaves some out. Among about 130,000 clones listed, about 95% were seen once. A word on this clone: Its antigen is still unknown.

Sequencing was performed on thymus tissue. The sequence was obtained from a boy in the first two years of life with a congenital heart defect but otherwise immunologically healthy. The chain carries TRBV11-3 and TRBJ1-2; 8 bases match TRBD1. This chain's CDR3 is CASSMGGTGYGYTF. In nucleotides, the CDR3 is TGTGCCAGCAGCATGGGGGGGACAGGCTATGGCTACACCTTC.